The 7 T cell receptor beta chains below come from one sample, sequenced in a study of T cell responses to AZD1222 COVID-19 vaccine. Some clones are missing from TCRdb's copy, which holds only in-frame ones; the method was immunoSEQ multiplex PCR. This table has 90,000 to 130,000 clones, roughly four fifths appearing once. The specimen was peripheral blood, collected on day 0 of AZD1222 vaccination. The receptors originated from an adult in good health.

This rearrangement joins TRBV19 to TRBJ1-5; no definite D call. The V gene's germline CDR1 is LNHDA and CDR2 SQIVND (reference sequence). This CDR3 has 16 amino acids. V was shortened by 5 bases and J by 1 base, with 15 bases between the two germline ends. This CDR3 is CASSVGRDTSNQPQHF. For the CDR3, the DNA is TGTGCCAGTAGTGTCGGTAGAGACACCAGCAATCAGCCCCAGCATTTT. The variable domain in full, completed from reference TRBV19 and TRBJ1-5, reads DGGITQSPKYLFRKEGQNVTLSCEQNLNHDAMYWYRQDPGQGLRLIYYSQIVNDFQKGDIAEGYSVSREKKESFPLTVTSAQKNPTAFYLCASSVGRDTSNQPQHFGDGTRLSIL.

The rearrangement joins TRBV6-5 to TRBJ1-2, with D hard to call. With 5 bases removed from V and 5 bases from J, the gap between germline ends came to 18 bases. CDR3 length equals 15 residues. Per germline, CDR1 MNHEY and CDR2 SVGAGI. The chain's CDR3 is CASSTSRTHLYGYTF. In DNA, the CDR3 is TGTGCCAGCAGTACTTCAAGGACGCATCTTTATGGCTACACCTTC.

This clone was counted a few times. V and J are TRBV3-1 (or the pseudogene TRBV3-2) and TRBJ1-2; 10 nucleotides agree with TRBD1. Germline V CDR1 and CDR2: LGHDT, YNNKEL (reference sequence). The CDR3 covers 15 residues. The J segment lost 4 bases and the V segment lost 1 base, leaving 3 bases of the junction unmatched. The CDR3 loop is CASSQVWDRGYGYTF. The CDR3 DNA follows: TGTGCCAGCAGCCAAGTATGGGACAGGGGCTATGGCTACACCTTC.

The chain links TRBV6-5 to TRBJ1-6; D gene uncertain. The germline CDR1 and CDR2 sequences are MNHEY and SVGAGI. V dropped 7 bases and J dropped 5 bases, with 15 bases sitting between them. The CDR3 sequence is 15 residues long. The CDR3: CASTSSDVHNSPLHF. The CDR3 DNA is TGTGCCAGCACCTCCTCGGACGTGCATAATTCACCCCTCCACTTT.

V usage is TRBV7-2 and J usage is TRBJ1-2, with D hard to call. Looked up from germline, CDR1 is SGHTA and CDR2 is FQGNSA. V was trimmed by 1 base and J by 7 bases, leaving 4 bases between them. The CDR3 has 11 amino acids. CDR3: CASSLVVGYTF. The DNA of the CDR3 is TGTGCCAGCAGCTTAGTAGTTGGCTACACCTTC.

The chain joins TRBV29-1 to TRBJ1-5; a weak D match, TRBD1 (5 bases). The CDR3 extends over 12 amino acids. V dropped 7 bases and J dropped 2 bases, with 9 bases sitting between them. Germline CDR1 reads SQVTM; CDR2 reads ANQGSEA. In DNA form, the CDR3 reads TGCAGCGCCGGGGGGGGCAATCAGCCCCAGCATTTT. Residues: CSAGGGNQPQHF. The full variable domain, in which reference TRBV29-1 and TRBJ1-5 provide the parts outside the CDR3, is SAVISQKPSRDICQRGTSLTIQCQVDSQVTMMFWYRQQPGQSLTLIATANQGSEATYESGFVIDKFPISRPNLTFSTLTVSNMSPEDSSIYLCSAGGGNQPQHFGDGTRLSIL.

V and J are TRBV6-2 or TRBV6-3 and TRBJ2-7, with D possibly matching TRBD2 (6 bases). Between the trimmed V and J ends, which lost 0 bases and 0 bases, there was a span of 6 bases. Germline CDR1 and CDR2: MNHEY and SVGEGT. The CDR3 covers 14 residues. CDR3 region: CASSYSTSSYEQYF. Here the CDR3 DNA reads TGTGCCAGCAGTTACTCGACTAGCTCCTACGAGCAGTACTTC.